This TCR beta chain emerged from a study of technical replicates of blood from several donors (dated by TCRdb to the late 2010s). Regarding this clone: No cognate antigen has been identified for it. Base qualities are not provided; no much larger clone lies one nucleotide away.

Receptor libraries were prepared by the immunoSEQ multiplex PCR assay. TCRdb limited this immuneACCESS table to in-frame rearrangements with V and J called. A share of clones is missing; checked studies link under half to unresolved V genes, and the rest is unexplained. Within this sample are tens of thousands of clones, with about 95% of them counted one time only. The ten largest account for 0.24% of the sample. Trimming takes 0 bases from V and 0 bases from J, and the germline ends sit 11 bases apart. Taken from the germline V gene, the CDR1 and CDR2 loops are LGHNA and YNFKEQ. The cysteine opens and the phenylalanine closes a CDR3 of 16 amino acids. CDR3 DNA only is kept here, 48 bases in frame from base 1.

Sequencing was performed on T cells isolated from PBMCs. The receptor chain draws on TRBV4-2 and TRBJ1-1, with TRBD1 tentatively as D gene (6 bases match). This clonotype was obtained from a human donor in good health. The CDR3 is CASSQDGGGVNTEAFF. The nucleotides are TGTGCCAGCAGCCAAGATGGGGGCGGCGTGAACACTGAAGCTTTCTTT.